This is a list of T cell receptor beta chains from one sample in a study of T-cell reconstitution after alpha-beta-depleted transplantation in children. TCRdb reprocessed the PCR reads via MiXCR and lists one record per CDR3 protein. This sample carries 250,000 to 350,000 distinct CDR3 sequences, about a tenth of them seen once, and the ten largest clones take over 9%. The sequenced sample was PBMCs from the stem cell graft donor, obtained from the stem cell graft. Receptor source: a human donor who donated a stem cell graft to a child with SCID. The CDR3 runs from the conserved cysteine through the conserved F or W. D genes are given only for firm matches. Clone size is shown for a subset of rows, as once, few, many or a class of expanded clone.

size	V	D	J	DNA	CDR3
NA	TRBV12-3/TRBV12-4	NA	TRBJ2-4	TGTGCCAGCAGCCCCTCACTAGCCAAAAACATTCAGTACTTC	CASSPSLAKNIQYF
NA	TRBV15	NA	TRBJ1-4	TGTGCCACCAGCAGAGAAGCGGGGCTTGGCGAAAAACTGTTTTTT	CATSREAGLGEKLFF
NA	TRBV7-3	NA	TRBJ2-2	TGTGCCAGCAGCTTAACGGCGGGAACCGGGGAGCTGTTTTTT	CASSLTAGTGELFF
few	TRBV10-1	TRBD2	TRBJ2-3	TGCGCCAGCAGTGCCGGGGGTGGGACTAGCCTGTATTTT	CASSAGGGTSLYF
many	TRBV9	NA	TRBJ2-1	TGTGCCAGCAGCGCGGGACTTCTATCCTACAATGAGCAGTTCTTC	CASSAGLLSYNEQFF
NA	TRBV6-5	NA	TRBJ2-7	TGTGCCAGCAGTTACACCTCCCCAGGGGTGGTGTTATACGAGCAGTACTTC	CASSYTSPGVVLYEQYF
NA	TRBV7-3	TRBD2	TRBJ2-3	TGTGCCAGCAGCTTAAGTCCTGGGGGGGGTTCCACAGATACGCAGTATTTT	CASSLSPGGGSTDTQYF
few	TRBV19	NA	TRBJ1-6	TGTGCCAGTAGTGACGGGACACTAAGCTCCTATAATTCACCCCTCCACTTT	CASSDGTLSSYNSPLHF
many	TRBV6-5	NA	TRBJ2-1	TGTGCCAGCAGTTCCCACGGGGGTAATGAGCAGTTCTTC	CASSSHGGNEQFF
NA	TRBV5-1	TRBD1	TRBJ1-2	TGCGCCAGCAGCTTCGGGACAGGGGCGCCTGGCTACACCTTC	CASSFGTGAPGYTF
many	TRBV20-1	NA	TRBJ1-1	TGCAGTGCTAGAGAATCTCTGTTGAACACTGAAGCTTTCTTT	CSARESLLNTEAFF
many	TRBV9	TRBD1	TRBJ1-4	TGTGCCAGCAGCGTCCGGGACAGGGAAGTCGGTAATGAAAAACTGTTTTTT	CASSVRDREVGNEKLFF
NA	TRBV28	TRBD1	TRBJ2-3	TGTGCCAGCAGTACCCCCGGGACAGATAGCACAGATACGCAGTTT	CASSTPGTDSTDTQF
few	TRBV29-1	TRBD1	TRBJ2-6	TGCAGCGCACGGACAGGGGCCCTCTCTGGGGCCAACGTCCTGACTTTC	CSARTGALSGANVLTF
NA	TRBV10-3	TRBD1	TRBJ2-1	TGTGCCATCAGTGAGTTACCGGGACAGGGGGTTTACAATGAGCAGTTCTTC	CAISELPGQGVYNEQFF
many	TRBV7-3	NA	TRBJ2-5	TGTGCCAGCAGCTTAGGGGGGTGGGGCCAAGAGACCCAGTACTTC	CASSLGGWGQETQYF
NA	TRBV21-1	NA	TRBJ1-4	TGTGCCAGCAGCCGCCACCCGGGACAGGGTATGGAGGCAGGGGAAAAACTGTTTTTT	CASSRHPGQGMEAGEKLFF
few	TRBV29-1	NA	TRBJ1-2	TGCAGCGTTGGAGTCCTATGGAGAAATAGTGACGGCTACACCTTC	CSVGVLWRNSDGYTF
NA	TRBV20-1	NA	TRBJ1-2	TGCAGTGCCCCCCATACATCGGGCTATGGCTACACCTTC	CSAPHTSGYGYTF
NA	TRBV6-5	NA	TRBJ1-5	TGTGCCAGCAGTTACTCGATATCCAGGGAGAGCAATCAGCCCCAGCATTTT	CASSYSISRESNQPQHF
many	TRBV25-1	NA	TRBJ2-7	TGTGCCAGCAGTGAATCCCAGGCTGCCTACGAGCAGTACTTC	CASSESQAAYEQYF
few	TRBV5-6	TRBD1	TRBJ2-3	TGTGCCAGCAGCGGCTCCGGGACAGGGAAAGATACGCAGTATTTT	CASSGSGTGKDTQYF
NA	TRBV7-6	NA	TRBJ2-5	TGTGCCAGCAGCCCCAACCCCGGCCCTAAAGAGACCCAGTACTTC	CASSPNPGPKETQYF
NA	TRBV6-1	NA	TRBJ1-2	TGTGCCAGCAGTGACGCAGGGACACCGTATGGCTACACCTTC	CASSDAGTPYGYTF
many	TRBV2	NA	TRBJ1-1	TGTGCCAGCAGTGAGATGGGGCCCACTGAAGCTTTCTTT	CASSEMGPTEAFF
few	TRBV19	NA	TRBJ2-2	TGTGCCAGTAGTCTACTCAGCAGCTGGGGCGAACACGCCGGGGAGCTGTTTTTT	CASSLLSSWGEHAGELFF
many	TRBV10-1	NA	TRBJ2-5	TGCGCCAGCAGTGAGTCGAGGGGGTCGACCCAGTACTTC	CASSESRGSTQYF
few	TRBV29-1	NA	TRBJ1-2	TGCAGCGTTGAGGACTATGGCTACACCTTC	CSVEDYGYTF
NA	TRBV12-3/TRBV12-4	TRBD1	TRBJ1-6	TGTGCCAGCAGTTTAAGCGGACAGGGCGCGCATTCACCCCTCCACTTT	CASSLSGQGAHSPLHF
NA	TRBV3-1	NA	TRBJ1-4	TGTGCCAGCACACGACGGGGTGTGAATGAAAAACTGTTTTTT	CASTRRGVNEKLFF
NA	TRBV7-3	TRBD2	TRBJ2-7	TGTGCCAGCAGCTTTAGCGGGGGTAACTACGAGCAGTACTTC	CASSFSGGNYEQYF
NA	TRBV7-8	NA	TRBJ2-5	TGTGCCAGCAGCTTAGTGGACACGTCTTGGGAGACCCAGTACTTC	CASSLVDTSWETQYF
few	TRBV4-1	NA	TRBJ2-1	TGCGCCAGCAGCCAAGATATAAATGAGCAGTTCTTC	CASSQDINEQFF
NA	TRBV20-1	TRBD1	TRBJ1-2	TGCAGTGCTACATCCGGGACAGGGGGCGCCGGCTATGGCTACACCTTC	CSATSGTGGAGYGYTF
many	TRBV12-3/TRBV12-4	NA	TRBJ1-5	TGTGCCAGCAGTTTTTCGCGGGGTTCTAATCAGCCCCAGCATTTT	CASSFSRGSNQPQHF
NA	TRBV4-2	TRBD1	TRBJ1-5	TGTGCCAGCAGCGAACAACAGGGGATCGGATCCAATCAGCCCCAGCATTTT	CASSEQQGIGSNQPQHF
few	TRBV4-2	TRBD1	TRBJ2-2	TGTGCCAGCAGCCAACCTCCGGGACAGGGGGGCACCGGGGAGCTGTTTTTT	CASSQPPGQGGTGELFF
few	TRBV12-3/TRBV12-4	NA	TRBJ2-1	TGTGCCAGCAGTTCGCGGGGTTCCTACAATGAGCAGTTCTTC	CASSSRGSYNEQFF
many	TRBV12-3/TRBV12-4	NA	TRBJ1-1	TGTGCCAGCAGTTTCGAGGGAACCACTGAAGCTTTCTTT	CASSFEGTTEAFF
NA	TRBV10-3	NA	TRBJ2-1	TGTGCCATCAGTCCACAGGGCTCGGGGGACAATGAGCAGTTCTTC	CAISPQGSGDNEQFF
many	TRBV29-1	NA	TRBJ2-3	TGCAGCGTTGAAGATCCTGGCAGGTCATTGCCAGATACGCAGTATTTT	CSVEDPGRSLPDTQYF
few	TRBV5-1	TRBD1	TRBJ2-7	TGCGCCAGCAGACGACAGGGTGGACACGAGCAGTACTTC	CASRRQGGHEQYF
NA	TRBV20-1	NA	TRBJ1-6	TGCAGTGCTAGAGATCCCAATGGAGCTCAAAATTCACCCCTCCACTTT	CSARDPNGAQNSPLHF
many	TRBV10-2	TRBD1	TRBJ2-2	TGCGCCAGCAGATCCGGACAGGGAGACACCGGGGAGCTGTTTTTT	CASRSGQGDTGELFF
NA	TRBV18	NA	TRBJ2-5	TGTGCCAGCTCACCAATGTCAGGGCAAGAGACCCAGTACTTC	CASSPMSGQETQYF
many	TRBV12-3/TRBV12-4	NA	TRBJ2-7	TGTGCCAGCAGTCCGACTAGGACAGGCCAGGACTACGAGCAGTACTTC	CASSPTRTGQDYEQYF